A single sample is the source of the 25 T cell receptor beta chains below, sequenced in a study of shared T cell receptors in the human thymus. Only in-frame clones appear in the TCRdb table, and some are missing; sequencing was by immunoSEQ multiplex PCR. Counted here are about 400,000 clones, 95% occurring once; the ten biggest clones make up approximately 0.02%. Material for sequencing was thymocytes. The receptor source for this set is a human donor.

This chain's CDR3 is CASSTRAQSSGEQFF. Here the CDR3 DNA reads TGTGCCAGCAGTACGCGGGCCCAAAGTTCAGGTGAGCAGTTCTTC. The chain recombines TRBV27 with TRBJ2-1; the D gene is possibly TRBD2 (5 bases). The CDR3 runs 15 residues. V lost 5 bases to trimming and J lost 9 bases, with 20 bases between them. Per germline, CDR1 MNHEY and CDR2 SMNVEV (reference sequence).

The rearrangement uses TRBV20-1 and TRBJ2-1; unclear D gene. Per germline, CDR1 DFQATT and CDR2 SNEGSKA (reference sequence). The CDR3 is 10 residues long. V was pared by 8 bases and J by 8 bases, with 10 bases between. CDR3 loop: CSPGKDEQFF. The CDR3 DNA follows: TGCAGTCCCGGCAAGGATGAGCAGTTCTTC.

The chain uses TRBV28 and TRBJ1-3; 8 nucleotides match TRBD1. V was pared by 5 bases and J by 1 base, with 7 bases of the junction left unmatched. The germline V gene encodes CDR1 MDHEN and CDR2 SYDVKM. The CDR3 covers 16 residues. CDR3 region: CASSPGTGPSGNTIYF. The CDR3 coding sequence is TGTGCCAGCAGTCCGGGGACAGGTCCTTCTGGAAACACCATATATTTT. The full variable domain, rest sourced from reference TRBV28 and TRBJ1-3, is DVKVTQSSRYLVKRTGEKVFLECVQDMDHENMFWYRQDPGLGLRLIYFSYDVKMKEKGDIPEGYSVSREKKERFSLILESASTNQTSMYLCASSPGTGPSGNTIYFGEGSWLTVV.

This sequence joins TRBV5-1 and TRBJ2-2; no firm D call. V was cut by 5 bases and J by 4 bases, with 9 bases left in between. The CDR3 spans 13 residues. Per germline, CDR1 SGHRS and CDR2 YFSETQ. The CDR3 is CASRTTPTGELFF. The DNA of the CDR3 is TGCGCCAGCAGGACCACTCCCACCGGGGAGCTGTTTTTT. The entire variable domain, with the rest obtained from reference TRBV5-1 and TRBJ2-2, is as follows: KAGVTQTPRYLIKTRGQQVTLSCSPISGHRSVSWYQQTPGQGLQFLFEYFSETQRNKGNFPGRFSGRQFSNSRSEMNVSTLELGDSALYLCASRTTPTGELFFGEGSRLTVL.

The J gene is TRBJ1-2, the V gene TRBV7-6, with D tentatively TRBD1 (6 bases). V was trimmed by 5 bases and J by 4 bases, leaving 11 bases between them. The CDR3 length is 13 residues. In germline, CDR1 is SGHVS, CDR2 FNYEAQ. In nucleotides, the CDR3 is TGTGCCAGCAGCCGACAGGAAAGCTATGGCTACACCTTC. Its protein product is CASSRQESYGYTF.

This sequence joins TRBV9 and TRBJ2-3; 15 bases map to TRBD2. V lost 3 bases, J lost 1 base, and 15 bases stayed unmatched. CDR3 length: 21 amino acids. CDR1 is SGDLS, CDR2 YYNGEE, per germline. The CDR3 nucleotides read TGTGCCAGCAGCGCAGCGGCGGGTAGGACTAGCGGGAGGGGGGGCACAGATACGCAGTATTTT. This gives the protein CASSAAAGRTSGRGGTDTQYF.

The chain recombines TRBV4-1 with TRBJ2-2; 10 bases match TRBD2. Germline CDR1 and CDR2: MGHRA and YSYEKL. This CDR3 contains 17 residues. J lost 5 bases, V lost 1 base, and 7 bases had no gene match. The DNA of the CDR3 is TGCGCCAGCAGCCAAGTCGGGACTAGCGTTTATACCGGGGAGCTGTTTTTT. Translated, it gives CASSQVGTSVYTGELFF.

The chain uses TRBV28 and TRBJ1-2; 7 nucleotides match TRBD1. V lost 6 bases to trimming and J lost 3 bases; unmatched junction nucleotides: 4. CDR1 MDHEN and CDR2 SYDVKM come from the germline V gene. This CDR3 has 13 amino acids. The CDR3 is CASRGGADYGYTF. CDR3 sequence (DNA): TGTGCCAGCAGAGGGGGCGCCGACTATGGCTACACCTTC.

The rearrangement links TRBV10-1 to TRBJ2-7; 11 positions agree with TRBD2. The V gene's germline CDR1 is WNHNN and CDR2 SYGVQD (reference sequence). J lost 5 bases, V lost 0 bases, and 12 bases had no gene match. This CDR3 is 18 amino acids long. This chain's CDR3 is CASSESEASGRIVHEQYF. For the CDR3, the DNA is TGCGCCAGCAGTGAGTCGGAGGCTAGCGGGAGGATAGTCCACGAGCAGTACTTC.

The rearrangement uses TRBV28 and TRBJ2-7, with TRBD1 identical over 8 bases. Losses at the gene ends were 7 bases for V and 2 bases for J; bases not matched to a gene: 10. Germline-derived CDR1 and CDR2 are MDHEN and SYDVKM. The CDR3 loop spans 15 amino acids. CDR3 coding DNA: TGTGCCAGCACTTGGGGGCCAGGGGGCCCCTACGAGCAGTACTTC. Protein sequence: CASTWGPGGPYEQYF. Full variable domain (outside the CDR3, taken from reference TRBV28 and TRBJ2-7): DVKVTQSSRYLVKRTGEKVFLECVQDMDHENMFWYRQDPGLGLRLIYFSYDVKMKEKGDIPEGYSVSREKKERFSLILESASTNQTSMYLCASTWGPGGPYEQYFGPGTRLTVT.

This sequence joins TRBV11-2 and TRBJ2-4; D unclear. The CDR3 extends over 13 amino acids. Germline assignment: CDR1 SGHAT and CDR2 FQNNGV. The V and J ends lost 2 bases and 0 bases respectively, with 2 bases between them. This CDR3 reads CASSLLAKNIQYF. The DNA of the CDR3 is TGTGCCAGCAGCTTACTAGCCAAAAACATTCAGTACTTC. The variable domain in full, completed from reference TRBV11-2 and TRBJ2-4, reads EAGVAQSPRYKIIEKRQSVAFWCNPISGHATLYWYQQILGQGPKLLIQFQNNGVVDDSQLPKDRFSAERLKGVDSTLKIQPAKLEDSAVYLCASSLLAKNIQYFGAGTRLSVL.

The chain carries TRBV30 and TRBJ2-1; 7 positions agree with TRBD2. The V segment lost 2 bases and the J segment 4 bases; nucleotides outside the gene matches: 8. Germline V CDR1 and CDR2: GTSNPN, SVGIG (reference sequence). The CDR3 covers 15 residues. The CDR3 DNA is TGTGCCTGGAGTAGGGCTAGCGGCTTATACAATGAGCAGTTCTTC. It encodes CAWSRASGLYNEQFF.

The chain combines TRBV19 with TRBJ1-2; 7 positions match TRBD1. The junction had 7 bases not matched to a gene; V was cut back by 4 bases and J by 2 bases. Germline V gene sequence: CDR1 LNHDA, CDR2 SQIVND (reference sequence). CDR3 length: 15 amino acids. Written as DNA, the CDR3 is TGTGCCAGTAGTACCTGGACAGGTCCAAACTATGGCTACACCTTC. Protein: CASSTWTGPNYGYTF.

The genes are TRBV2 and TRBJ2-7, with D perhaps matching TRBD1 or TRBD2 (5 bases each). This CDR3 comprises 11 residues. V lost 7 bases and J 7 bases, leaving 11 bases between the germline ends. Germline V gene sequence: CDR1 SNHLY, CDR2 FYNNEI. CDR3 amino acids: CASTKGREQYF. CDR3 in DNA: TGTGCCAGCACTAAGGGACGGGAGCAGTACTTC.

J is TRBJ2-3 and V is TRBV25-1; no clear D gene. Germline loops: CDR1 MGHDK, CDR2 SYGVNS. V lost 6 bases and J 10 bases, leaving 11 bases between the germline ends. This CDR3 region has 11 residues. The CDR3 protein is CASRRESAQYF. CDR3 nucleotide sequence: TGTGCCAGCAGGAGAGAATCCGCGCAGTATTTT.

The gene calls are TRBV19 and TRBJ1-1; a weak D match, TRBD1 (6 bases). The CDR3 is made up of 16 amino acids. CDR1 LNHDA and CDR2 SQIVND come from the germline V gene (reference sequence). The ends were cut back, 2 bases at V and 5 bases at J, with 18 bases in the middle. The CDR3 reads CASSIWSGTSRTEAFF. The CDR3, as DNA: TGTGCCAGTAGTATATGGTCCGGGACAAGTCGGACTGAAGCTTTCTTT.

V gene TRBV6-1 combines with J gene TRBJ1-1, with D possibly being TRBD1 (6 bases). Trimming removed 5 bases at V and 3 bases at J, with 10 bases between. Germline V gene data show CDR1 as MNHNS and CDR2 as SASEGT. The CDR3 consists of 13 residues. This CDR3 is CASSQGRDTEAFF. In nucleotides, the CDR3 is TGTGCCAGCAGTCAGGGGAGGGACACTGAAGCTTTCTTT.

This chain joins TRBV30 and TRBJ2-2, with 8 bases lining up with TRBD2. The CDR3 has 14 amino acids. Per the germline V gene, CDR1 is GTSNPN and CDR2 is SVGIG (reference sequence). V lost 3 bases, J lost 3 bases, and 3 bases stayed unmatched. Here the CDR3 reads CAWRRGVDTGELFF. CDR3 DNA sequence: TGTGCCTGGAGGCGGGGGGTTGACACCGGGGAGCTGTTTTTT.

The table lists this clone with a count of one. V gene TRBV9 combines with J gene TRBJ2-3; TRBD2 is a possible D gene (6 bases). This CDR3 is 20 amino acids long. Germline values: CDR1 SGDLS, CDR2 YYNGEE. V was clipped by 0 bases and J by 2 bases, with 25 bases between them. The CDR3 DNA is TGTGCCAGCAGCGTAGCCCCCCCCGGTAGGGAGCGGAGGGTCACAGATACGCAGTATTTT. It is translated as CASSVAPPGRERRVTDTQYF.

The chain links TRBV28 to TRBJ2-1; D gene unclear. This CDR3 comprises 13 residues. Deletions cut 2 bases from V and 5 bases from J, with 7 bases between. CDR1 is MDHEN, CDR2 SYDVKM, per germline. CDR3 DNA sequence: TGTGCCAGCAGTTTAAGGCCTCACAATGAGCAGTTCTTC. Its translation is CASSLRPHNEQFF. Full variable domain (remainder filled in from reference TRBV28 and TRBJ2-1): DVKVTQSSRYLVKRTGEKVFLECVQDMDHENMFWYRQDPGLGLRLIYFSYDVKMKEKGDIPEGYSVSREKKERFSLILESASTNQTSMYLCASSLRPHNEQFFGPGTRLTVL.

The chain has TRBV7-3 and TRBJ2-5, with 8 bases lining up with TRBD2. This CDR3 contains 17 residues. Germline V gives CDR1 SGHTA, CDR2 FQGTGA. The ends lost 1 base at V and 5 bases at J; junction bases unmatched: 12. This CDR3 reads CASSLNGTRAAGETQYF. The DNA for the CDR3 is TGTGCCAGCAGCTTAAACGGGACTAGGGCCGCCGGGGAGACCCAGTACTTC. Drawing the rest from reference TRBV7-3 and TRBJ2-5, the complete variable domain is GAGVSQTPSNKVTEKGKYVELRCDPISGHTALYWYRQSLGQGPEFLIYFQGTGAADDSGLPNDRFFAVRPEGSVSTLKIQRTERGDSAVYLCASSLNGTRAAGETQYFGPGTRLLVL.

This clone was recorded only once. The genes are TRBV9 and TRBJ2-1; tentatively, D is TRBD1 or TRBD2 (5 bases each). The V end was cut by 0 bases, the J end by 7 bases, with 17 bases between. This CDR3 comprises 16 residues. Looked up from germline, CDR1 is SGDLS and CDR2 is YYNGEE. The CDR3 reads CASSVVAAAEGNEQFF. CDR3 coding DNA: TGTGCCAGCAGCGTAGTGGCGGCAGCCGAGGGGAATGAGCAGTTCTTC.

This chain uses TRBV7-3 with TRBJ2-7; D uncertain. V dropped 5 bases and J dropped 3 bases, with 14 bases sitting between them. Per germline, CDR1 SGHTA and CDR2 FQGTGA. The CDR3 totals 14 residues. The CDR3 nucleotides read TGTGCCAGCAGCCCCCTCATAAAGCGCTACGAGCAGTACTTC. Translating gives CASSPLIKRYEQYF.

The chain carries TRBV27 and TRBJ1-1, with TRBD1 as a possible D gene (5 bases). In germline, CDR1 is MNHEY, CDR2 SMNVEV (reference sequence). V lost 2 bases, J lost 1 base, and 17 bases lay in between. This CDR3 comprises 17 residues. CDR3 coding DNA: TGTGCCAGCAGTTTAAGGGGACGGAGCTCGACGAACACTGAAGCTTTCTTT. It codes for CASSLRGRSSTNTEAFF.

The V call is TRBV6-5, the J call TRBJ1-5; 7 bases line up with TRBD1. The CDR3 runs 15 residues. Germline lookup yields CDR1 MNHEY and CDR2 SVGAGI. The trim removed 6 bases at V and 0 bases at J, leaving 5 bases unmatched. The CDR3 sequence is CASRETGTSNQPQHF. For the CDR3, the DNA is TGTGCCAGCAGAGAGACAGGGACTAGCAATCAGCCCCAGCATTTT.